These 3 T cell receptor beta chains originate from one sample sequenced in a study of graft-versus-host responses after intestinal transplantation (dated by TCRdb to the early 2020s). These receptors have no identified antigens. The library relied on the immunoSEQ multiplex PCR assay. The clones in this table, taken by TCRdb from immuneACCESS, are in-frame only. Not every clone is retained; where verified, under half of the shortfall comes from an unresolved V gene, and the cause of the rest is unknown. For this sample the table gives roughly 110,000 clones, of which roughly 87% were detected only once. Clones ranked in the top ten supply around 0.7% of the sample. This specimen's time point label, interpreted: cells obtained before transplantation from donor or recipient. This specimen consisted of unstimulated CD4+ T cells sorted from spleen or lymph node cells, obtained before transplant. These TCRs come from a human donor who was the organ donor for an intestinal transplant.

The chain joins TRBV7-9 to TRBJ2-1, with 8 bases matching TRBD2. This CDR3 has 18 amino acids. V dropped 1 base and J dropped 3; count of bases not matched to a gene: 11. Germline V lookup: CDR1 SEHNR, CDR2 FQNEAQ (reference sequence). CDR3 DNA: TGTGCCAGCAGCTTAGTCGGTTACAGCGGGGGAATCTACAATGAGCAGTTCTTC. Translating it yields CASSLVGYSGGIYNEQFF.

The rearrangement links TRBV6-1 to TRBJ2-5, with a possible D match to TRBD1 (6 bases). CDR3 length: 15 amino acids. CDR1 and CDR2 from the germline V gene are MNHNS and SASEGT. Trimming took 8 bases from V and 4 from J, leaving 20 bases between them. In nucleotides, the CDR3 is TGTGCCAGCGTCCCCGGGACACCAACACGAGAGACCCAGTACTTC. This sequence encodes CASVPGTPTRETQYF.

CDR3 coding DNA: TGTGCTAGTGGTTTGGATACAGACAATGAGCAGTTCTTC. It is translated as CASGLDTDNEQFF. This chain joins TRBV12-5 and TRBJ2-1; D uncertain. Germline V CDR1 and CDR2: LGHNT, FRNRAP. Trimming cost V 1 base and J 5 bases, with 6 bases left between them. There are 13 residues in the CDR3. Full variable domain (outside the CDR3, taken from reference TRBV12-5 and TRBJ2-1): DARVTQTPRHKVTEMGQEVTMRCQPILGHNTVFWYRQTMMQGLELLAYFRNRAPLDDSGMPKDRFSAEMPDATLATLKIQPSEPRDSAVYFCASGLDTDNEQFFGPGTRLTVL.